Each of the 28 T cell receptor beta chains below was sequenced from the same sample in a study of blood T cell repertoires in COVID-19. Generated by immunoSEQ multiplex PCR, the TCRdb table keeps only in-frame clones and is missing some. The table has a few hundred thousand clones, about 88% seen once. Sequencing input: peripheral blood. These receptors were obtained from a man over 45 with COVID-19, enrolled during active disease.

The rearrangement uses TRBV7-2 and TRBJ2-4; unclear D gene. This CDR3 spans 19 amino acids. The germline V gene encodes CDR1 SGHTA and CDR2 FQGNSA. With 5 bases removed from V and 1 base from J, the gap between germline ends came to 24 bases. The CDR3 here is CASSPVEAFSHRAKNIQYF. The DNA of the CDR3 is TGTGCCAGCAGCCCAGTAGAGGCGTTCTCCCATCGGGCCAAAAACATTCAGTACTTC.

This clone was picked up a small number of times. The chain joins TRBV27 to TRBJ2-1, with TRBD2 matching 7 bases. Per the germline V gene, CDR1 is MNHEY and CDR2 is SMNVEV (reference sequence). The length of the CDR3 is 15 residues. V shed 2 bases and J 9 bases; nucleotides not matched to a gene: 10. In nucleotides, the CDR3 is TGTGCCAGCAGTTTAAGGGCTAGCGGCGGTGGTGAGCAGTTCTTC. Translated: CASSLRASGGGEQFF.

The chain joins TRBV7-8 to TRBJ2-7, with 7 bases lining up with TRBD2. The CDR3 consists of 18 residues. With 5 bases clipped from V and 2 bases from J, the junction kept 18 bases outside the gene matches. Germline V gene lookup returns CDR1 SGHVS and CDR2 FQNEAQ. The CDR3 coding sequence is TGTGCCAGCAGCCCCGTACCCCCGGGGCTAGCGGACCCCTACGAGCAGTACTTC. It codes for CASSPVPPGLADPYEQYF.

The genes are TRBV12-3 or TRBV12-4 and TRBJ1-5, with D unclear. The V end was cut by 3 bases, the J end by 7 bases, with 10 bases between. The CDR3 totals 13 residues. The CDR3 here is CASSLSVLQPQHF. The CDR3 bases are TGTGCCAGCAGTTTGAGCGTCCTGCAGCCCCAGCATTTT.

The chain recombines TRBV29-1 with TRBJ2-3; D might be TRBD2 (5 bases). V was pared by 8 bases and J by 0 bases, with 12 bases between. Germline V gives CDR1 SQVTM, CDR2 ANQGSEA. The CDR3 runs 13 residues. The CDR3 nucleotides are TGCAGCTCCAGAGGGCGTAGCACAGATACGCAGTATTTT. This gives the protein CSSRGRSTDTQYF.

This clone was seen only a few times. The V and J genes are TRBV30 and TRBJ1-1; tentatively, D is TRBD1 (6 bases). Per the germline V gene, CDR1 is GTSNPN and CDR2 is SVGIG (reference sequence). The CDR3 has 12 amino acids. V was pared by 7 bases and J by 3 bases, with 12 bases between. The CDR3: CASTGLHTEAFF. CDR3 in DNA: TGTGCCTCGACAGGTCTCCACACTGAAGCTTTCTTT.

Only one count was recorded for this clone. The rearrangement uses TRBV5-6 and TRBJ1-5; 7 nucleotides line up with TRBD1. Germline trimming cut 2 bases from V and 6 bases from J; bases unmatched to any gene: 11. Germline CDR1 and CDR2: SGHDT and YYEEEE. This CDR3 is 16 amino acids long. CDR3 DNA: TGTGCCAGCAGCTTAACATCGACAGGGATTATTCAGCCCCAGCATTTT. Residues: CASSLTSTGIIQPQHF.

J is TRBJ2-1 and V is TRBV20-1, with unresolved D. The germline V gene has CDR1 DFQATT and CDR2 SNEGSKA (reference sequence). Trimming cost V 3 bases and J 11 bases, with 11 bases left between them. The CDR3 has 11 residues. As DNA, the CDR3 is TGCAGTGCTAGTTTGGCTTTTAAGCAGTTCTTC. Its translation is CSASLAFKQFF.

V gene TRBV24-1 combines with J gene TRBJ2-1; 10 bases match TRBD1. Germline CDR1 reads KGHDR; CDR2 reads SFDVKD. The CDR3 totals 14 residues. Losses at the gene ends were 7 bases for V and 6 bases for J; bases not matched to a gene: 5. The CDR3 loop is CATRGTGVGNEQFF. CDR3 sequence (DNA): TGTGCCACCAGGGGGACAGGGGTTGGCAATGAGCAGTTCTTC.

On this clone: The sample holds other DNA sequences that translate to the same CDR3. The chain has TRBV5-1 and TRBJ2-2; TRBD2 matches at 7 bases. The germline V gene encodes CDR1 SGHRS and CDR2 YFSETQ. J gave up 2 bases and V 0 bases, and 1 base lay outside the gene matches. The CDR3 loop spans 15 amino acids. The CDR3 reads CASSLGGGNTGELFF. The CDR3 DNA follows: TGCGCCAGCAGCTTGGGCGGGGGTAACACCGGGGAGCTGTTTTTT. Full variable domain (outside the CDR3, taken from reference TRBV5-1 and TRBJ2-2): KAGVTQTPRYLIKTRGQQVTLSCSPISGHRSVSWYQQTPGQGLQFLFEYFSETQRNKGNFPGRFSGRQFSNSRSEMNVSTLELGDSALYLCASSLGGGNTGELFFGEGSRLTVL.

The J gene is TRBJ1-5, the V gene TRBV10-1; 9 bases line up with TRBD1. This CDR3 has 18 residues. Germline CDR1 WNHNN, CDR2 SYGVQD (reference sequence). V lost 3 bases, J lost 0 bases, and 9 bases stayed unmatched. Written as DNA, the CDR3 is TGCGCCAGCAGTGAACCGGGACAGGGTTTCCATAGCAATCAGCCCCAGCATTTT. Protein: CASSEPGQGFHSNQPQHF.

CDR3 sequence: CASSPAPSGGNNSPLHF. In DNA form, the CDR3 reads TGTGCCAGCAGCCCGGCCCCCTCTGGAGGGAATAATTCACCCCTCCACTTT. This sequence joins TRBV9 and TRBJ1-6; no clear D gene. Germline values: CDR1 SGDLS, CDR2 YYNGEE. The V gene lost 4 bases and the J gene lost 5 bases, with 19 bases spanning the gap. This CDR3 has 17 residues.

The chain recombines TRBV3-1 (or the pseudogene TRBV3-2) with TRBJ2-2; D may be TRBD1 (5 bases). The germline V and J ends were trimmed by 4 bases and 6 bases, with 9 bases remaining between them. Germline V gene sequence: CDR1 LGHDT, CDR2 YNNKEL (reference sequence). The CDR3 is 13 residues long. The CDR3 loop reads CASSRDRAGELFF. CDR3 DNA sequence: TGTGCCAGCAGCCGCGACAGAGCCGGGGAGCTGTTTTTT.

CDR3 protein: CATSRPPGLAVETQYF. CDR3 bases: TGTGCCACCAGCAGACCACCGGGACTAGCGGTGGAGACCCAGTACTTC. The chain links TRBV15 to TRBJ2-5; TRBD2 matches at 11 bases. The CDR3 is 16 amino acids. In germline, CDR1 is LNHNV, CDR2 YYDKDF (reference sequence). With 2 bases clipped from V and 5 bases from J, the junction kept 7 bases outside the gene matches.

V gene TRBV19 combines with J gene TRBJ2-3; 10 bases line up with TRBD2. From germline, CDR1 is LNHDA and CDR2 SQIVND (reference sequence). The CDR3 is 15 amino acids. V shed 6 bases and J 4 bases; nucleotides not matched to a gene: 7. The CDR3 bases are TGTGCCAGTAGATCAAGCGGGGGGGCGCCAGATACGCAGTATTTT. This encodes CASRSSGGAPDTQYF.

This chain uses TRBV3-1 (or the pseudogene TRBV3-2) with TRBJ2-3, with D maybe TRBD1 (6 bases). The CDR3 extends over 18 amino acids. With 0 bases removed from V and 7 bases from J, the gap between germline ends came to 23 bases. CDR1 is LGHDT, CDR2 YNNKEL, per germline (reference sequence). This CDR3 is CASSQDLQGPLDPNTQYF. The CDR3, as DNA: TGTGCCAGCAGCCAAGACCTACAGGGCCCACTTGATCCGAATACGCAGTATTTT.

CDR3 sequence reads: CASSSRGTDTQYF. In DNA form, the CDR3 reads TGTGCCAGCTCCAGCAGGGGGACAGATACGCAGTATTTT. The V and J genes are TRBV18 and TRBJ2-3, with TRBD1 matching 7 bases. The CDR3 is made up of 13 amino acids. CDR1 is KGHSH and CDR2 is LQKENI in the germline V gene. The junction had 3 bases not matched to a gene; V was cut back by 6 bases and J by 3 bases.

As concerns this clone: The junction differs from germline at one of its ends, possibly a read error. The V gene is TRBV9, the J gene TRBJ2-3; 7 bases match TRBD1. CDR1 and CDR2 (germline): SGDLS, YYNGEE. The CDR3 has 14 residues. The CDR3 region has the DNA TGTGCCAGCAGCGCACAGGGGAGCACACATACGCAGTATTTT. It translates to CASSAQGSTHTQYF.

The chain carries TRBV5-1 and TRBJ2-7; TRBD1 matches at 10 bases. The junction had 11 bases not matched to a gene; V was cut back by 4 bases and J by 7 bases. CDR1 and CDR2 (germline): SGHRS, YFSETQ. The CDR3 has 15 residues. CDR3 loop: CASSTTGTGAREQYF. The CDR3 DNA reads as TGCGCCAGCAGCACTACCGGGACAGGGGCGAGGGAGCAGTACTTC. The variable domain in full, completed from reference TRBV5-1 and TRBJ2-7, reads KAGVTQTPRYLIKTRGQQVTLSCSPISGHRSVSWYQQTPGQGLQFLFEYFSETQRNKGNFPGRFSGRQFSNSRSEMNVSTLELGDSALYLCASSTTGTGAREQYFGPGTRLTVT.

J is TRBJ2-3 and V is TRBV5-6; 10 bases are a match to TRBD2. This CDR3 is built from 16 residues. The germline gives CDR1 SGHDT, CDR2 YYEEEE. The ends lost 4 bases at V and 0 bases at J; junction bases unmatched: 5. The CDR3 loop is CASSLAGLASTDTQYF. The CDR3 DNA follows: TGTGCCAGCAGCCTAGCGGGACTAGCGAGCACAGATACGCAGTATTTT.

The chain combines TRBV5-4 with TRBJ2-5, with D possibly matching TRBD1 (6 bases). The CDR3 loop spans 15 amino acids. Germline V CDR1 and CDR2: SGHNT, YYREEE (reference sequence). Trimming shortened V by 2 bases and J by 6 bases, and 17 bases separated the two germline ends. In nucleotides, the CDR3 is TGTGCCAGCAGCTTTATGGCAGGGGTAAAAAAGACCCAGTACTTC. It yields the protein CASSFMAGVKKTQYF. The full variable domain, rest sourced from reference TRBV5-4 and TRBJ2-5, is ETGVTQSPTHLIKTRGQQVTLRCSSQSGHNTVSWYQQALGQGPQFIFQYYREEENGRGNFPPRFSGLQFPNYSSELNVNALELDDSALYLCASSFMAGVKKTQYFGPGTRLLVL.

V usage is TRBV5-1 and J usage is TRBJ1-3, with D tentatively TRBD1 (5 bases). The CDR3 length is 13 residues. Germline V gene lookup returns CDR1 SGHRS and CDR2 YFSETQ. Deletions cut 5 bases from V and 4 bases from J, with 10 bases between. The CDR3 here is CASRQTDGNTIYF. In DNA, the CDR3 is TGCGCCAGCAGACAGACAGACGGAAACACCATATATTTT. The whole variable domain, remainder taken from reference TRBV5-1 and TRBJ1-3, is KAGVTQTPRYLIKTRGQQVTLSCSPISGHRSVSWYQQTPGQGLQFLFEYFSETQRNKGNFPGRFSGRQFSNSRSEMNVSTLELGDSALYLCASRQTDGNTIYFGEGSWLTVV.

The chain combines TRBV11-2 with TRBJ2-3; no definite D call. CDR1 and CDR2 (germline): SGHAT, FQNNGV. Trimming took off 5 bases at V and 1 base at J, with 10 bases between the two ends. This CDR3 has 14 residues. CDR3 loop: CASSLLDGTDTQYF. The CDR3 bases are TGTGCCAGCAGCCTCCTAGATGGCACAGATACGCAGTATTTT.

The chain joins TRBV25-1 to TRBJ2-7; 9 bases fit TRBD1. Trimming removed 2 bases from V and 1 base from J; junction bases left unmatched: 3. Germline-derived CDR1 and CDR2 are MGHDK and SYGVNS. The CDR3 runs to 15 residues. The CDR3 DNA reads as TGTGCCAGCAGTGAACCGGGACAGGGTTCCTACGAGCAGTACTTC. Its translation is CASSEPGQGSYEQYF.

This chain joins TRBV27 and TRBJ2-7, with D tentatively TRBD2 (5 bases). Per germline, CDR1 MNHEY and CDR2 SMNVEV (reference sequence). There are 15 residues in the CDR3. Trimming removed 3 bases at V and 4 bases at J, with 16 bases between. The CDR3 spells CASSFVSTGGYEQYF. In DNA form, the CDR3 reads TGTGCCAGCAGTTTTGTCAGCACCGGAGGTTACGAGCAGTACTTC.

This chain connects TRBV7-9 to TRBJ2-7; tentative D call: TRBD1 (6 bases). Germline assignment: CDR1 SEHNR and CDR2 FQNEAQ (reference sequence). The CDR3 loop spans 14 amino acids. Trimming took off 3 bases at V and 3 bases at J, with 12 bases between the two ends. The CDR3 DNA follows: TGTGCCAGCAGCTTCAGGGGTTCGGGCTACGAGCAGTACTTC. This translates into CASSFRGSGYEQYF.

The genes are TRBV21-1 and TRBJ2-1; the table's D gene call, TRBD2, was not cross checked with the DNA. TRBV21-1 is annotated as a pseudogene. This CDR3 has 11 residues. DNA for the CDR3: TGTGCCAGCAGCAAGAGCCTTGAGCAGTTCTTC. This translates into CASSKSLEQFF.

This clone appeared a single time. The rearrangement joins TRBV5-6 to TRBJ2-7; TRBD2 might be the D (5 bases). This CDR3 region has 12 residues. CDR1 and CDR2 (germline): SGHDT, YYEEEE. Trimming left V 0 bases short and J 6 bases short, with 7 bases between. The CDR3 bases are TGTGCCAGCAGCTTGGGGACTCTCGAGCAGTACTTC. This sequence encodes CASSLGTLEQYF.